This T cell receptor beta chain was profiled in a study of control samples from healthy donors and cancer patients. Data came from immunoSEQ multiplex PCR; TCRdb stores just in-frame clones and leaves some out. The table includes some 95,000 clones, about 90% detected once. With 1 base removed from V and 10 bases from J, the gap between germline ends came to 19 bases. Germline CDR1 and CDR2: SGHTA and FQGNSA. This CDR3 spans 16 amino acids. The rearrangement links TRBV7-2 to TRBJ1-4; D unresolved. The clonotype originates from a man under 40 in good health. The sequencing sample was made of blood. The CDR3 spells CASSLVLAVNEGKLFF. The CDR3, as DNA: TGTGCCAGCAGCTTAGTTTTAGCTGTAAATGAGGGAAAACTGTTTTTT.